The 32 T cell receptor beta chains below come from one sample, sequenced in a study of blood T cell repertoires in COVID-19 (dated by TCRdb to about 2020). To prepare the library, the immunoSEQ multiplex PCR assay was applied. Entries here come from immuneACCESS through TCRdb and include only in-frame sequences with V and J called. Some clones fail to appear in such tables; in the studies checked, an unresolved V gene covers under half of the shortfall, and the cause of the remainder is unknown. Recorded for this sample are approximately 88,000 clones; about 90% of them occurred a single time. The top ten hold approximately 15% of the sample. The source material was peripheral blood. The receptors shown here come from a male donor with acute or convalescent COVID-19.

The genes are TRBV24-1 and TRBJ1-2, with 7 bases identical to TRBD1. Losses at the gene ends were 7 bases for V and 4 bases for J; bases not matched to a gene: 5. CDR1 and CDR2 from the germline V gene are KGHDR and SFDVKD. This CDR3 has 13 residues. The CDR3 loop is CATSPGTVYGYTF. Here the CDR3 DNA reads TGTGCCACCAGCCCCGGGACAGTCTATGGCTACACCTTC.

J is TRBJ2-2 and V is TRBV11-2, with 8 bases identical to TRBD2. Germline lookup yields CDR1 SGHAT and CDR2 FQNNGV. V was clipped by 1 base and J by 5 bases; unmatched bases: 6. This CDR3 is built from 16 residues. CDR3 sequence reads: CASSLVTSGGTGELFF. The CDR3 nucleotides read TGTGCCAGCAGCTTAGTCACTAGCGGTGGGACCGGGGAGCTGTTTTTT.

This rearrangement joins TRBV9 to TRBJ1-1; TRBD1 agrees at 9 bases. There are 16 residues in the CDR3. Germline CDR1 and CDR2: SGDLS and YYNGEE. V was clipped by 0 bases and J by 0 bases; unmatched bases: 3. The CDR3 DNA reads TGTGCCAGCAGCGTAGGAACAGGGGGCTTGAACACTGAAGCTTTCTTT. Amino acids: CASSVGTGGLNTEAFF.

The chain joins TRBV6-1 to TRBJ2-7; TRBD1 might be the D (6 bases). The CDR3 spans 15 residues. From germline, CDR1 is MNHNS and CDR2 SASEGT. V was trimmed by 1 base and J by 4 bases, leaving 14 bases between them. The CDR3 nucleotides read TGTGCCAGCAGTGAAGGGGCAGGGGCGGTATACGAGCAGTACTTC. Amino acids: CASSEGAGAVYEQYF.

This rearrangement joins TRBV5-4 to TRBJ2-2; 11 positions agree with TRBD2. Trimming took 4 bases from V and 4 from J; bases not matched to a gene: 6. The CDR3 is 16 residues long. Germline CDR1 is SGHNT and CDR2 is YYREEE (reference sequence). The CDR3 sequence is CASSPTSGGGTGELFF. CDR3 sequence (DNA): TGTGCCAGCAGCCCTACTAGCGGGGGCGGCACCGGGGAGCTGTTTTTT.

V gene TRBV27 combines with J gene TRBJ1-1; a weak D match, TRBD1 (5 bases). The CDR3 has 13 residues. The germline gives CDR1 MNHEY, CDR2 SMNVEV (reference sequence). Trimming cost V 6 bases and J 8 bases, with 16 bases left between them. The CDR3 DNA reads TGTGCCAGCAGATCCCTCCGGGGGGGGGAAGCTTTCTTT. It translates to CASRSLRGGEAFF.

This chain joins TRBV2 and TRBJ2-3; 12 bases align to TRBD2. Germline V gene data show CDR1 as SNHLY and CDR2 as FYNNEI. There are 16 residues in the CDR3. The V gene end was trimmed by 5 bases and the J gene end by 4 bases; junction bases not matched to a gene: 7. CDR3 in DNA: TGTGCCAGCAGTTCCGGACTAGCGGGGTTGTCAGATACGCAGTATTTT. This translates into CASSSGLAGLSDTQYF.

The rearrangement joins TRBV5-1 to TRBJ2-1; D ambiguous. The CDR3 consists of 12 residues. Between the trimmed V and J ends, which lost 0 bases and 9 bases, there was a span of 7 bases. Germline V gene lookup returns CDR1 SGHRS and CDR2 YFSETQ. In DNA form, the CDR3 reads TGCGCCAGCAGCTTGGGACATTCTGAGCAGTTCTTC. This translates into CASSLGHSEQFF.

The gene calls are TRBV2 and TRBJ1-2, with 7 bases that match TRBD1. The CDR3 is 13 amino acids. CDR1 is SNHLY and CDR2 is FYNNEI in the germline V gene. Losses at the gene ends were 6 bases for V and 8 bases for J; bases not matched to a gene: 9. Written as DNA, the CDR3 is TGTGCCAGCAGGACTGACAGGGAAGGAGGCTACACCTTC. Translating gives CASRTDREGGYTF.

The V call is TRBV24-1, the J call TRBJ1-4, with TRBD1 identical over 10 bases. After removal of 7 bases from V and 2 bases from J, the junction contained 3 bases not matched to a gene. The CDR3 has 15 amino acids. From germline, CDR1 is KGHDR and CDR2 SFDVKD. CDR3 sequence reads: CATSRGQGTNEKLFF. For the CDR3, the DNA is TGTGCCACCAGCCGGGGACAGGGGACTAATGAAAAACTGTTTTTT.

This clone came up once. The V and J genes are TRBV19 and TRBJ2-3, with D perhaps matching TRBD2 (7 bases). The CDR3 covers 16 residues. V lost 1 base to trimming and J lost 2 bases, with 13 bases between them. Per the germline V gene, CDR1 is LNHDA and CDR2 is SQIVND (reference sequence). For the CDR3, the DNA is TGTGCCAGTAGTATAGGGGGGAGGGGGTCCACAGATACGCAGTATTTT. It is translated as CASSIGGRGSTDTQYF.

V usage is TRBV24-1 and J usage is TRBJ1-1, with 7 bases aligning to TRBD1. Germline CDR1 reads KGHDR; CDR2 reads SFDVKD. CDR3 length equals 14 residues. V was pared by 9 bases and J by 0 bases, with 6 bases of the junction left unmatched. CDR3 protein: CATVTGTVNTEAFF. CDR3 DNA: TGTGCCACCGTAACCGGGACAGTGAACACTGAAGCTTTCTTT.

This rearrangement joins TRBV6-6 to TRBJ1-5; D gene uncertain. Germline CDR1 reads MNHNY; CDR2 reads SVGAGI (reference sequence). The CDR3 has 14 residues. V was trimmed by 7 bases and J by 4 bases, leaving 14 bases between them. The CDR3 loop reads CASKEGSQNQPQHF. The CDR3 DNA sequence: TGTGCCAGCAAGGAGGGCTCGCAGAATCAGCCCCAGCATTTT.

The V and J genes are TRBV24-1 and TRBJ2-1, with a weak D call TRBD2 (6 bases). Trimming took 0 bases from V and 8 from J, leaving 13 bases between them. Germline CDR1 reads KGHDR; CDR2 reads SFDVKD. This CDR3 comprises 15 residues. In DNA, the CDR3 is TGTGCCACCAGTGATTTGTATCAGGGACTGGATGAGCAGTTCTTC. This translates into CATSDLYQGLDEQFF.

This clone was seen a few times. The chain employs TRBV7-6 and TRBJ2-1, with 8 bases matching TRBD1. Trimming at V came to 5 bases and at J to 9 bases, leaving 9 bases not matched to a gene. The CDR3 totals 14 residues. From germline, CDR1 is SGHVS and CDR2 FNYEAQ. The CDR3 DNA sequence: TGTGCCAGCAGCCCCCGGACAGGGCCCTCTGAGCAGTTCTTC. It is translated as CASSPRTGPSEQFF.

This clone occurred once. The chain uses TRBV5-5 and TRBJ1-1; TRBD1 aligns across 7 bases. Trimming at V came to 2 bases and at J to 1 base, leaving 5 bases not matched to a gene. CDR3 length: 15 amino acids. Germline V gene sequence: CDR1 SGHKS, CDR2 YYEKEE (reference sequence). As DNA, the CDR3 is TGTGCCAGCAGCTTACAGGGGAGATGGAACACTGAAGCTTTCTTT. Translation: CASSLQGRWNTEAFF.

The chain is built from TRBV29-1 and TRBJ2-3; D is ambiguous. V lost 1 base and J lost 8, with 16 bases in between. CDR1 SQVTM and CDR2 ANQGSEA come from the germline V gene. The CDR3 contains 14 residues. CDR3 amino acids: CSVEVLSATGTQYF. The CDR3 DNA reads as TGCAGCGTTGAAGTATTGTCTGCCACTGGTACGCAGTATTTT.

The chain has TRBV7-3 and TRBJ2-3; a possible D gene is TRBD2 (5 bases). Trimming shortened V by 4 bases and J by 4 bases, and 6 bases separated the two germline ends. Germline V lookup: CDR1 SGHTA, CDR2 FQGTGA. There are 12 residues in the CDR3. CDR3 sequence (DNA): TGTGCCAGCAGCTCCGGGGCAGATACGCAGTATTTT. This codes for CASSSGADTQYF.

The chain recombines TRBV28 with TRBJ2-5; D gene unclear. Trimming shortened V by 3 bases and J by 3 bases, and 2 bases separated the two germline ends. The CDR3 consists of 11 residues. Germline lookup yields CDR1 MDHEN and CDR2 SYDVKM. In DNA form, the CDR3 reads TGTGCCAGCAGTTTCAAAGAGACCCAGTACTTC. It specifies CASSFKETQYF.

The V call is TRBV24-1, the J call TRBJ2-7, with no clear D. CDR1 and CDR2 (germline): KGHDR, SFDVKD. The V end was cut by 5 bases, the J end by 9 bases, with 16 bases between. This CDR3 spans 13 amino acids. CDR3 sequence: CATSGAGPVGQYF. The CDR3 DNA follows: TGTGCCACCAGTGGGGCAGGTCCGGTAGGGCAGTACTTC.

The chain carries TRBV5-1 and TRBJ2-7, with D possibly TRBD2 on 6 matching bases. Germline V gene data show CDR1 as SGHRS and CDR2 as YFSETQ. The V gene lost 4 bases and the J gene lost 6 bases, with 20 bases spanning the gap. This CDR3 spans 15 amino acids. DNA for the CDR3: TGCGCCAGCAGCATCGTAGGAGGGGTCAAGTTCGAGCAGTACTTC. Its protein is CASSIVGGVKFEQYF.

V and J are TRBV30 and TRBJ2-5; D gene unclear. Germline lookup yields CDR1 GTSNPN and CDR2 SVGIG (reference sequence). The CDR3 contains 14 residues. The CDR3 bases are TGTGCACTGGAAGAGGTCAATGGGTTAGAGACCCAGTACTTC. This gives the protein CALEEVNGLETQYF.

V usage is TRBV3-1 (or the pseudogene TRBV3-2) and J usage is TRBJ2-1; 7 bases line up with TRBD2. Germline CDR1 is LGHDT and CDR2 is YNNKEL (reference sequence). V was clipped by 1 base and J by 5 bases; unmatched bases: 5. The length of the CDR3 is 15 residues. CDR3 nucleotides: TGTGCCAGCAGCCAAGGCCTAGCGGCGAACAATGAGCAGTTCTTC. Translating it yields CASSQGLAANNEQFF.

CDR3 in amino acids: CASSFAGQGGPDTQYF. CDR3 nucleotides: TGTGCCAGCAGCTTCGCGGGACAGGGAGGTCCAGATACGCAGTATTTT. The J gene is TRBJ2-3, the V gene TRBV5-6; 9 bases align to TRBD1. The V segment lost 2 bases and the J segment 4 bases; nucleotides outside the gene matches: 8. The CDR3 totals 16 residues. Germline V gene sequence: CDR1 SGHDT, CDR2 YYEEEE.

The V and J genes are TRBV28 and TRBJ1-3; D not resolved. Trimming cost V 8 bases and J 2 bases, with 13 bases left between them. The CDR3 consists of 14 residues. CDR1 is MDHEN, CDR2 SYDVKM, per germline. CDR3 region: CASSPLGPGNTIYF. DNA of the CDR3: TGTGCCAGCTCCCCTCTTGGGCCTGGAAACACCATATATTTT.

This rearrangement joins TRBV5-1 to TRBJ2-2, with 12 bases matching TRBD2. This CDR3 comprises 19 residues. Trimming cost V 0 bases and J 4 bases; bases outside gene matches: 10. CDR1 and CDR2 (germline): SGHRS, YFSETQ. CDR3 in DNA: TGCGCCAGCAGCTTGGAGACTAGCGGGGGCCTCGTTTCCACCGGGGAGCTGTTTTTT. This encodes CASSLETSGGLVSTGELFF.

The chain uses TRBV5-1 and TRBJ2-2, with 8 positions matching TRBD1. The CDR3 totals 13 residues. Trimming cost V 5 bases and J 5 bases; bases outside gene matches: 2. The germline CDR1 and CDR2 sequences are SGHRS and YFSETQ. Written as DNA, the CDR3 is TGCGCCAGCAGGGACAGGGCTACCGGGGAGCTGTTTTTT. It yields the protein CASRDRATGELFF.

V usage is TRBV2 and J usage is TRBJ1-1; maybe TRBD1 (5 bases). The CDR3 is 15 amino acids. Germline lookup yields CDR1 SNHLY and CDR2 FYNNEI. V lost 4 bases to trimming and J lost 2 bases, with 14 bases between them. CDR3 nucleotides: TGTGCCAGCAGTGGGGCAGGGTTGGGAAACACTGAAGCTTTCTTT. Translated, it gives CASSGAGLGNTEAFF.

This sequence joins TRBV3-1 (or the pseudogene TRBV3-2) and TRBJ2-2; TRBD2 matches at 10 bases. Germline V gene sequence: CDR1 LGHDT, CDR2 YNNKEL (reference sequence). V was clipped by 4 bases and J by 4 bases; unmatched bases: 12. There are 18 residues in the CDR3. The CDR3 reads CASSPPISGGSATGELFF. CDR3 bases: TGTGCCAGCAGCCCTCCTATTAGCGGGGGGTCGGCCACCGGGGAGCTGTTTTTT.

The chain employs TRBV2 and TRBJ2-1; TRBD2 matches 10 bases. With 2 bases clipped from V and 10 bases from J, the junction kept 8 bases outside the gene matches. Germline values: CDR1 SNHLY, CDR2 FYNNEI. The CDR3 covers 15 residues. Here the CDR3 reads CASSERASGGDEQFF. CDR3 bases: TGTGCCAGCAGTGAAAGGGCTAGCGGGGGAGACGAGCAGTTCTTC.

The chain has TRBV2 and TRBJ2-2, with 15 nucleotides matching TRBD2. Germline V gives CDR1 SNHLY, CDR2 FYNNEI. J was trimmed by 2 bases and V by 7 bases; bases with no gene match: 5. The CDR3 contains 17 residues. The CDR3 DNA follows: TGTGCCAGCACACGGACTAGCGGGGGGGTTAACACCGGGGAGCTGTTTTTT. This sequence encodes CASTRTSGGVNTGELFF. The entire variable domain, with the rest obtained from reference TRBV2 and TRBJ2-2, is as follows: EPEVTQTPSHQVTQMGQEVILRCVPISNHLYFYWYRQILGQKVEFLVSFYNNEISEKSEIFDDQFSVERPDGSNFTLKIRSTKLEDSAMYFCASTRTSGGVNTGELFFGEGSRLTVL.

V is TRBV18 and J is TRBJ2-3; TRBD1 might be the D (6 bases). Germline CDR1 and CDR2: KGHSH and LQKENI. The CDR3 sequence is 16 residues long. Trimming removed 3 bases at V and 1 base at J, with 14 bases between. CDR3 sequence reads: CASSPWTAGGTDTQYF. In nucleotides, the CDR3 is TGTGCCAGCTCACCCTGGACAGCTGGGGGCACAGATACGCAGTATTTT. Supplemented by reference TRBV18 and TRBJ2-3, the full variable domain reads NAGVMQNPRHLVRRRGQEARLRCSPMKGHSHVYWYRQLPEEGLKFMVYLQKENIIDESGMPKERFSAEFPKEGPSILRIQQVVRGDSAAYFCASSPWTAGGTDTQYFGPGTRLTVL.